This TCR beta chain appears in the sequencing data of a study of blood T cell repertoires in COVID-19. Background on the study: Samples came from the United States, Italy and Spain, spanning acute and convalescent COVID-19. PBMCs, B-cell-depleted T cells, or T cells were the source of the cDNA or gDNA that made up the material.

V was cut by 0 bases and J by 2 bases, with 16 bases left in between. CDR1 is GTSNPN and CDR2 is SVGIG in the germline V gene (reference sequence). The CDR3 contains 16 residues. This table comes from immunoSEQ multiplex PCR, and its TCRdb copy is limited to in-frame clones, with some not included. The sample consists of about 25,000 clones, 70% to 90% of them appearing once. The clonotype originates from a human donor with active COVID-19. The donor label of this sample is uncertain. Sequencing was done on a sample of peripheral blood. The V and J genes are TRBV30 and TRBJ1-1; tentatively, D is TRBD1 (5 bases). CDR3 in amino acids: CAWSVLGQTRNTEAFF. As DNA, the CDR3 is TGTGCCTGGAGTGTATTGGGGCAGACGCGCAACACTGAAGCTTTCTTT.